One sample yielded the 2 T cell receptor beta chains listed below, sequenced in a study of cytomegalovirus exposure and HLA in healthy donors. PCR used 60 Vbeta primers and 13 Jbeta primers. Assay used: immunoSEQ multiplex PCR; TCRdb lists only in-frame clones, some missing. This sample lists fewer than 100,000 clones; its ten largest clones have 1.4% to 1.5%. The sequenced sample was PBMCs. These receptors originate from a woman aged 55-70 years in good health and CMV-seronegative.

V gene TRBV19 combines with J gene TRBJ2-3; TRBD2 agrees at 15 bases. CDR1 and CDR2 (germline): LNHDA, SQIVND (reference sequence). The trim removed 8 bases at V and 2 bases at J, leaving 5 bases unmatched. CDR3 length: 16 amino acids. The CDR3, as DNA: TGTGCCAGTGGATGGACTAGCGGGAGGGTCACAGATACGCAGTATTTT. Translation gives CASGWTSGRVTDTQYF.

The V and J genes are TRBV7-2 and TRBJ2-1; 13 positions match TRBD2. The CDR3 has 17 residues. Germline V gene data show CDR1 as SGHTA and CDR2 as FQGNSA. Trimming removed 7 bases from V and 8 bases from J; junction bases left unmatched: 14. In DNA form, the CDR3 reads TGTGCCAGCAACATCCCCGGTGGGACTAGCGGGAACTATGAGCAGTTCTTC. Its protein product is CASNIPGGTSGNYEQFF.